This TCR beta chain emerged from a study of T cell repertoires in cytomegalovirus infection. Turning to the study itself: Selection of CMV epitopes for the study included recently identified HLA-C-restricted and well-studied HLA-B-restricted ones. The public TCR beta signatures pointed to both CMV infection and matching HLA type. General study results and limits: Summed public TCR beta family frequency identified CMV carriers bearing the relevant HLA. HLA-C-restricted CMV clonotypes gave the most frequent clonotype in two of eight donors.

Each CDR3 protein gets one entry after TCRdb re-called the reads with MiXCR. This table has 150,000 to 200,000 distinct CDR3 sequences, roughly 22% appearing once. Comment on this clonotype: As yet, its antigen is unknown.

The sequences come from CD8+ T cells from cultured PBMCs, collected from culture after CMV antigen stimulation. The clonotype was recovered from a human donor in good health (CMV status not recorded). Some clones in this sample may be carry-over from other donors' samples.

CDR3 protein: CASSFERAGEDEAFF. DNA for the CDR3: TGTGCCAGCAGTTTTGAGCGCGCAGGGGAGGATGAAGCTTTCTTT. V is TRBV12-3 or TRBV12-4 and J is TRBJ1-1; TRBD1 might be the D (6 bases). Trimming shortened V by 3 bases and J by 7 bases, and 18 bases separated the two germline ends. The CDR3 covers 15 residues.